This TCR beta chain was sequenced during a study of neoadjuvant nivolumab and ipilimumab in lung cancer. Study-wide results and caveats: From pretherapy to surgery, tumor richness and clonality rose with dual therapy. Pretherapy blood TCR richness correlated positively with resected tumor richness. TCR clonality did not significantly correlate with pathologic tumor regression. TCR receptors were sequenced in few samples.

Using immunoSEQ multiplex PCR, the repertoire was profiled, and TCRdb retains in-frame clones only, with some absent. The sample includes about 26,000 clones, 65% to 85% of them seen just once. A note on this clone: Its antigen remains unidentified.

Sequencing used peripheral blood, obtained before neoadjuvant nivolumab, alone or with ipilimumab. This TCR was sampled from an adult with non-small cell lung cancer.

In DNA, the CDR3 is TGTGCCAGCAGCTTAGTGGCGGTATTCGAAGAGACCCAGTACTTC. It codes for CASSLVAVFEETQYF. The gene calls are TRBV7-9 and TRBJ2-5; no clear D gene. V gave up 1 base and J gave up 3 bases, with 12 bases separating them. This CDR3 region has 15 residues. Germline CDR1 is SEHNR and CDR2 is FQNEAQ (reference sequence).